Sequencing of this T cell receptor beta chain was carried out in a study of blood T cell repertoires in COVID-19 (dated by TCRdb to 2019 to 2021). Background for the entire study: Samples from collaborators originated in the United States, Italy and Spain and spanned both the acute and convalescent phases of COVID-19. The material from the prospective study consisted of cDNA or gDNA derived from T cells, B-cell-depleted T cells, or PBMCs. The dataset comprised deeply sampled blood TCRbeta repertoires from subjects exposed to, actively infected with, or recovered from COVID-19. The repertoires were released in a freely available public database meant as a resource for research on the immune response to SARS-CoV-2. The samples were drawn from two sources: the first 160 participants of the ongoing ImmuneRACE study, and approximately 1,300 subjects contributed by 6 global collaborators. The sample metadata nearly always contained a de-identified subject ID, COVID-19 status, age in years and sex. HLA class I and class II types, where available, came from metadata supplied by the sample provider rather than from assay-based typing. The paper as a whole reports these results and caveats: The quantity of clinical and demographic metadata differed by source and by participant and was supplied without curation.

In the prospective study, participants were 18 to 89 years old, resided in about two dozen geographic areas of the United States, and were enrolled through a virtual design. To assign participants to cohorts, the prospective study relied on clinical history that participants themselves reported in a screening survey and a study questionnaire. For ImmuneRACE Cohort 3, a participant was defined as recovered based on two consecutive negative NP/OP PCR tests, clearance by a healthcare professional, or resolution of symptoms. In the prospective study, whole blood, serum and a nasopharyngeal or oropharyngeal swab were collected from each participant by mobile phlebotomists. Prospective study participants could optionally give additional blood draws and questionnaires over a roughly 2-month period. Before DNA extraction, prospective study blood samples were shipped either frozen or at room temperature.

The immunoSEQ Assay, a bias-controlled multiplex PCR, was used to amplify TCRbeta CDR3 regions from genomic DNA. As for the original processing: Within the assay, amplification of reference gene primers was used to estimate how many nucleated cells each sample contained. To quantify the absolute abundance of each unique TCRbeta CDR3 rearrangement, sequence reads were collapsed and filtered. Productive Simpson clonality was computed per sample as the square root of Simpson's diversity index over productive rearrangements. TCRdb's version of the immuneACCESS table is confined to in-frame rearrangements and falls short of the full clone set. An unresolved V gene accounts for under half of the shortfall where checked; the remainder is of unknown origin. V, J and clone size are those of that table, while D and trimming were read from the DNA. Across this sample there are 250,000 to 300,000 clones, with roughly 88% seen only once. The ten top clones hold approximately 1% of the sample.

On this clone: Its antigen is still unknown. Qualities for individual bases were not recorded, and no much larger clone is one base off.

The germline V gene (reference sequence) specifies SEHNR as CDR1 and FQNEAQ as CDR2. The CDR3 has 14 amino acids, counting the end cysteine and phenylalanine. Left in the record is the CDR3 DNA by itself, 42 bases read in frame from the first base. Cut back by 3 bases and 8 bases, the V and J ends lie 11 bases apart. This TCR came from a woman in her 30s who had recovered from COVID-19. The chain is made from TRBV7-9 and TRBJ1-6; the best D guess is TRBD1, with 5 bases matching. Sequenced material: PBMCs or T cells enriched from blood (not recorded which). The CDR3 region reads CASSFQGTHSPLHF. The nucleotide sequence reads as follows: TGTGCCAGCAGCTTCCAGGGTACGCATTCACCCCTCCACTTT.